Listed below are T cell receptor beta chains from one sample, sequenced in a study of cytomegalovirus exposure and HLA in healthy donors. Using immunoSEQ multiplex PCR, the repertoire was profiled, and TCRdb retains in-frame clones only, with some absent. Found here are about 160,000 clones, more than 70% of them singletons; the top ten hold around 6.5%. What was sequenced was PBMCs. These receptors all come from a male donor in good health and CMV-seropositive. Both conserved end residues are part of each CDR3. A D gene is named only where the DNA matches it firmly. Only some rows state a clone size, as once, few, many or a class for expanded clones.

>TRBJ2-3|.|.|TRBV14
CASSQRVSTGTQYF
TGTGCCAGCAGCCAAAGGGTTTCGACGGGGACGCAGTATTTT
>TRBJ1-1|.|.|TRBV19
CASSRTSNTEAFF
TGTGCCAGTAGTAGAACATCTAACACTGAAGCTTTCTTT
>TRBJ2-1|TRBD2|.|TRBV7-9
CASSQGLAGWNEQFF
TGTGCCAGCAGCCAGGGACTAGCGGGATGGAATGAGCAGTTCTTC
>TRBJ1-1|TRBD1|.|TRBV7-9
CASSRAHEGAGGTEAFF
TGTGCCAGCAGCCGAGCGCACGAGGGGGCGGGAGGGACTGAAGCTTTCTTT
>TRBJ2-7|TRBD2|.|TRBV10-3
CAISVGGSVYEQYF
TGTGCCATCAGTGTAGGCGGGAGTGTATACGAGCAGTACTTC
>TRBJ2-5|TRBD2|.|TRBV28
CASSFDSGRETQYF
TGTGCCAGCAGTTTTGATAGCGGGAGAGAGACCCAGTACTTC
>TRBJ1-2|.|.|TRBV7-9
CASSPPTTNYGYTF
TGTGCCAGCAGCCCTCCTACCACGAACTATGGCTACACCTTC
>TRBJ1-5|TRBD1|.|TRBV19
CASSATRQGDRYQPQHF
TGTGCCAGTAGTGCCACTCGACAGGGGGACCGTTATCAGCCCCAGCATTTT
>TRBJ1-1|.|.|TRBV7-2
CASSLGSLAGTEAFF
TGTGCCAGCAGCTTAGGTTCCCTGGCGGGCACTGAAGCTTTCTTT
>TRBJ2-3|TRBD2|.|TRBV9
CASSTPGLDEDTQYF
TGTGCCAGCAGCACCCCGGGACTAGACGAAGATACGCAGTATTTT
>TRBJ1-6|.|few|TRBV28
CASTDRGPRGAPLHF
TGTGCCAGCACCGATAGAGGGCCCCGGGGGGCACCCCTCCACTTT
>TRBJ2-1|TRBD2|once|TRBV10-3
CAISESDSGAYNEQFF
TGTGCCATCAGTGAGTCGGATAGCGGGGCCTACAATGAGCAGTTCTTC
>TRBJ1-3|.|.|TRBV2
CASQRPGAKTGNTIYF
TGTGCCAGTCAGAGGCCGGGAGCAAAGACTGGAAACACCATATATTTT
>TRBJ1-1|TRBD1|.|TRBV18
CASSTGQGYTEAFF
TGTGCCAGCTCAACCGGACAGGGATACACTGAAGCTTTCTTT
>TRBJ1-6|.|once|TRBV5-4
CASSLQGVGSPLHF
TGTGCCAGCAGCTTGCAGGGTGTTGGTTCACCCCTCCACTTT
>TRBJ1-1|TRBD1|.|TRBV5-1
CASNRPGTAEAFF
TGCGCTAGCAATCGCCCTGGGACAGCCGAAGCTTTCTTT
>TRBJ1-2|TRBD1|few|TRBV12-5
CASGLHEGQEIYGYTF
TGTGCTAGTGGTCTACACGAGGGACAGGAGATCTATGGCTACACCTTC
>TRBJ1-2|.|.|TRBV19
CATVTNYGYTF
TGTGCCACCGTAACTAACTATGGCTACACCTTC
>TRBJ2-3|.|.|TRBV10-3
CAISDLVDTQYF
TGTGCCATCAGTGACCTAGTGGATACGCAGTATTTT
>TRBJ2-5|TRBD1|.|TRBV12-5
CASGLFPLQPGQGEETQYF
TGTGCTAGTGGTTTGTTCCCTCTCCAACCGGGACAGGGGGAAGAGACCCAGTACTTC
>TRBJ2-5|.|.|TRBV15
CATSRSRTTQETQYF
TGTGCCACCAGCAGATCTAGGACTACCCAAGAGACCCAGTACTTC
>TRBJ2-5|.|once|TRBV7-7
CASSLREWGTETQYF
TGTGCTAGCAGCTTACGGGAATGGGGAACGGAGACCCAGTACTTC